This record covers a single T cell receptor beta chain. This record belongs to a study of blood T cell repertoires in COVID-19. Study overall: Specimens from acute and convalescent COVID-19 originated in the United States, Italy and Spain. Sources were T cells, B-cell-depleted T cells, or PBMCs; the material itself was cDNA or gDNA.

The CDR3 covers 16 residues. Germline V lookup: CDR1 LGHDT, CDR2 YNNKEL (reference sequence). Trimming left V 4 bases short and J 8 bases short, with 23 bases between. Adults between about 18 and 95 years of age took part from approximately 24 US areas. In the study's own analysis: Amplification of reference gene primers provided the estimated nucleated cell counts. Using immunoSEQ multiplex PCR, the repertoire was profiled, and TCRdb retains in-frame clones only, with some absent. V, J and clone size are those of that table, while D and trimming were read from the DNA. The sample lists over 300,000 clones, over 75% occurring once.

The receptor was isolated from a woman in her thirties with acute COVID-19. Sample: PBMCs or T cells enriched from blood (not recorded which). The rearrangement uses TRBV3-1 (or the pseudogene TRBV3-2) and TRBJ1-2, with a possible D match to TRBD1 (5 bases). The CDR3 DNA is TGTGCCAGCAGCCCTTTTACCAGTCAGGGAGGAGGCGGCTACACCTTC. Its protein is CASSPFTSQGGGGYTF.